The sequence of this T cell receptor beta chain was determined in a study of tumor-infiltrating lymphocytes in primary liver carcinoma. Turning to the study itself: Sequencing of the samples generated roughly 3.65 to 7.5 million productive TCRbeta reads, with similar yields across tissue types. Whole-study findings and limits: The study found a significantly higher top-250-clone fraction in tumors than in blood (p = 0.039). The bulk unsorted samples meant that CD4+ and CD8+ repertoires went uncompared.

V was pared by 8 bases and J by 2 bases, with 12 bases between. This CDR3 is 14 amino acids long. The V gene's germline CDR1 is MDHEN and CDR2 SYDVKM. Total RNA (around 500 ng) served as template for TCR beta cDNA synthesis primed by a constant-region primer. Libraries of TCR beta came from three nested multiplex PCR rounds with slightly modified ARM-PCR. The study ran its first two PCR rounds for nine to eleven cycles each, using TRBV1-TRBV30 forward primers and a C-beta reverse primer. TCRdb itself ran the multiplex PCR reads through MiXCR, one entry per CDR3 protein. This sample carries approximately 300,000 distinct CDR3 sequences, 60% to 80% of them seen once, and the ten largest clones take approximately 9%. Out of unsorted whole blood came the blood RNA, and germline DNA was extracted as well. On this clonotype itself: Its antigen is still unknown.

This clonotype was sampled from a man aged 35 to 55 with primary liver carcinoma and hepatitis B virus infection. The rearrangement joins TRBV28 to TRBJ2-2; perhaps TRBD2 as D (6 bases). The sequencing sample was made of peripheral blood. In DNA form, the CDR3 reads TGTGCCAGCCGGCGGGACTTAAACACCGGGGAGCTGTTTTTT. Its translation: CASRRDLNTGELFF.